This TCR beta chain emerged from a study of blood T cell repertoires in COVID-19 (TCRdb year 2020). The study in broad terms: Samples from collaborators originated in the United States, Italy and Spain and spanned both the acute and convalescent phases of COVID-19. The material from the prospective study consisted of cDNA or gDNA derived from T cells, B-cell-depleted T cells, or PBMCs. The dataset comprised deeply sampled blood TCRbeta repertoires from subjects exposed to, actively infected with, or recovered from COVID-19. A freely available public database, intended as a resource for researchers studying the immune response to SARS-CoV-2, is where the repertoires were released. Samples came from the ongoing ImmuneRACE study (first 160 participants) plus 1,254 subjects from 6 global collaborators. The sample metadata nearly always contained a de-identified subject ID, COVID-19 status, age in years and sex. Where available, HLA class I and class II types were obtained from metadata supplied by the sample provider rather than from assay-based typing. Broad study findings and their caveats: Clinical and demographic metadata were provided uncurated, with the amount varying by source and participant.

Remarks on this clone: This receptor's antigen is unknown. No much larger clone exists at a distance of one base, and base qualities are not known.

V and J lose 5 bases and 7 bases, and a span of 12 bases separates them. The germline V gene (reference sequence) gives CDR1 as LGHDT and CDR2 as YNNKEL. The CDR3 sequence holds 14 residues, the cysteine and phenylalanine included. Only the CDR3 region is kept as DNA, spanning 42 bases read in frame from base 1. TCRbeta CDR3 regions were amplified from genomic DNA by means of the immunoSEQ Assay, a bias-controlled multiplex PCR. As for how the authors treated the data: Within the assay, amplification of reference gene primers was used to estimate how many nucleated cells each sample contained. To quantify the absolute abundance of each unique TCRbeta CDR3 rearrangement, sequence reads were collapsed and filtered. For each sample, productive Simpson clonality was calculated as the square root of Simpson's diversity index over productive rearrangements. TCRdb provides this immuneACCESS table in a form limited to in-frame rearrangements. Some clones are lacking; in checked studies, under half of them reflect an unresolved V gene, and why the rest are absent is not known. V and J calls and clone size are copied from that table; D and trimming were computed from the DNA. For this sample the table gives tens of thousands of clones, of which 65% to 90% were detected only once. About 48% of the sample goes to the ten largest clones.

The collaborating institutions used their own protocols to collect whole blood in K2EDTA tubes. For TCRbeta analysis, collaborator samples were shipped as frozen whole blood, as isolated PBMCs, or as DNA extracted from either sample type. The chain is made from TRBV3-1 (or the pseudogene TRBV3-2) and TRBJ1-6; the D gene is perhaps TRBD1, on 6 matching bases. The TCR was taken from a man aged 70-80 years with acute or convalescent COVID-19. Sequencing was done on a sample of peripheral blood. The DNA is as follows: TGTGCCAGCAGCTGGACAGATAAGAATTCACCCCTCCACTTT. Its protein product is CASSWTDKNSPLHF.